This T cell receptor beta chain emerged from a study of T and B cells in COVID-19 patients. Sample share makes this clonotype medium-sized (0.01 to 0.1%). TRB rearrangements were amplified by multiplex PCR with BIOMED2 TRB-A/B primers. In TCRdb, the multiplex PCR reads were re-called with MiXCR into one record per CDR3 protein. The table lists some 8,400 distinct CDR3 sequences, under 30% of them singletons. TRB was amplified from approximately 250-500 ng of blood genomic DNA. This clonotype was sampled from a human donor who had recovered from COVID-19. Sequencing input: blood.

This chain's CDR3 is CASSYYPGQSYEQYF. The CDR3, as DNA: TGTGCCAGCAGTTACTACCCGGGACAGTCCTACGAGCAGTACTTC. V gene TRBV6-5 combines with J gene TRBJ2-7; 7 nucleotides align to TRBD1. The length of the CDR3 is 15 residues. Germline CDR1 is MNHEY and CDR2 is SVGAGI. J gave up 1 base and V 1 base, and 4 bases lay outside the gene matches.